The 21 T cell receptor beta chains presented below share a single source sample, sequenced in a study of blood T cells in healthy people across ages. A second PCR, run for about 7 to 11 cycles, used a sample-barcoded 5' primer plus a J-beta primer mix. In TCRdb, the 5' RACE reads were re-called with MiXCR into one record per CDR3 protein. Of under 1,100,000 distinct CDR3 sequences in the sample, approximately 25% were seen once. These records were also assigned to another study, of T cells of mothers and their children.

Sequenced input: blood. The receptors were gathered from a girl aged 2 to 10 in good health.

This clonotype was seen once. The chain employs TRBV11-2 and TRBJ2-6; either TRBD1 or TRBD2 may fit D (5 bases each). CDR1 is SGHAT, CDR2 FQNNGV, per germline. V lost 1 base and J lost 0, with 16 bases in between. The CDR3 loop spans 19 amino acids. The CDR3, as DNA: TGTGCCAGCAGCTTAGCCCCCCCCGGGACCGACTCTGGGGCCAACGTCCTGACTTTC. Its protein is CASSLAPPGTDSGANVLTF.

This sequence joins TRBV12-3 or TRBV12-4 and TRBJ1-4; D is ambiguous. CDR3 length: 14 amino acids. Trimming stripped 7 bases from V and 2 bases from J, with 11 bases between. CDR3 nucleotides: TGTGCCAGCACGTCCGTCCTTACTAATGAAAAACTGTTTTTT. Amino acids: CASTSVLTNEKLFF.

This rearrangement joins TRBV11-3 to TRBJ2-3; 7 positions agree with TRBD1. Germline CDR1 is SGHNT and CDR2 is YENEEA. V was pared by 2 bases and J by 1 base, with 6 bases of the junction left unmatched. CDR3 length: 16 amino acids. CDR3 bases: TGTGCCAGCAGCTTACGATACAGGGGACGCACAGATACGCAGTATTTT. Translating gives CASSLRYRGRTDTQYF. The variable domain in full, completed from reference TRBV11-3 and TRBJ2-3, reads EAGVVQSPRYKIIEKKQPVAFWCNPISGHNTLYWYLQNLGQGPELLIRYENEEAVDDSQLPKDRFSAERLKGVDSTLKIQPAELGDSAVYLCASSLRYRGRTDTQYFGPGTRLTVL.

This clonotype was counted many times. The J gene is TRBJ2-5, the V gene TRBV5-1, with 7 nucleotides matching TRBD2. The CDR3 is 14 amino acids. The V and J ends lost 2 bases and 5 bases, in that order; junction bases with no gene match: 6. The germline CDR1 and CDR2 sequences are SGHRS and YFSETQ. This CDR3 reads CASSFGTNSETQYF. CDR3 sequence (DNA): TGCGCCAGCAGCTTCGGGACTAATTCCGAGACCCAGTACTTC.

On this clonotype: Mismatch with germline at one junction end may stem from a read error. The V call is TRBV11-2, the J call TRBJ2-5, with D possibly matching TRBD2 (7 bases). This CDR3 is built from 15 residues. Germline V lookup: CDR1 SGHAT, CDR2 FQNNGV. CDR3 sequence: CASSLEGHGGGVRFF. The DNA of the CDR3 is TGTGCCAGCAGCTTAGAGGGACATGGGGGGGGTGTGCGGTTCTTC.

Only a few counts were recorded for this clonotype. The chain employs TRBV12-3 or TRBV12-4 and TRBJ2-3; 10 nucleotides agree with TRBD2. With 6 bases clipped from V and 2 bases from J, the junction kept 5 bases outside the gene matches. The CDR3 totals 15 residues. CDR3 sequence: CASSGTSDSTDTQYF. CDR3 DNA: TGTGCCAGCAGCGGGACTAGCGATTCCACAGATACGCAGTATTTT.

This clonotype occurred a few times. The chain carries TRBV24-1 and TRBJ2-5, with 9 bases aligning to TRBD1. The CDR3 runs to 15 residues. Trimming removed 9 bases from V and 0 bases from J; junction bases left unmatched: 7. CDR1 and CDR2 from the germline V gene are KGHDR and SFDVKD. CDR3 sequence: CATGGRDRDQETQYF. The CDR3 nucleotides are TGTGCCACCGGGGGGAGGGACAGGGACCAAGAGACCCAGTACTTC.

The table lists this clonotype with a count of one. The chain uses TRBV12-3 or TRBV12-4 and TRBJ2-5; D call uncertain. The DNA end lines up better with TRBJ2-7; the J call may be wrong. There are 14 residues in the CDR3. DNA for the CDR3: TGTGCCAGCAGTTTACCTAACTATTTCTACGAGCAGTACTTC. Its translation: CASSLPNYFYEQYF.

This clonotype was seen a few times. This chain connects TRBV7-3 to TRBJ2-3, with D uncertain. Germline loops: CDR1 SGHTA, CDR2 FQGTGA. The CDR3 has 13 amino acids. V dropped 2 bases and J dropped 4 bases, with 7 bases sitting between them. In nucleotides, the CDR3 is TGTGCCAGCAGCTTATATTCTCCAGATACGCAGTATTTT. Translation gives CASSLYSPDTQYF. Supplemented by reference TRBV7-3 and TRBJ2-3, the full variable domain reads GAGVSQTPSNKVTEKGKYVELRCDPISGHTALYWYRQSLGQGPEFLIYFQGTGAADDSGLPNDRFFAVRPEGSVSTLKIQRTERGDSAVYLCASSLYSPDTQYFGPGTRLTVL.

V gene TRBV29-1 combines with J gene TRBJ2-5; D not resolved. The closer fit of TRBJ2-1 to the DNA end suggests the J call may be wrong. The CDR3 sequence is 14 residues long. In germline, CDR1 is SQVTM, CDR2 ANQGSEA. The CDR3 is CSVEYVSSYNEQFF. DNA for the CDR3: TGCAGCGTTGAGTATGTCTCGTCGTACAATGAGCAGTTCTTC.

The chain is built from TRBV29-1 and TRBJ2-3; D is undetermined. Trimming stripped 4 bases from V and 2 bases from J, with 10 bases between. This CDR3 region has 13 residues. Germline-derived CDR1 and CDR2 are SQVTM and ANQGSEA. CDR3 nucleotides: TGCAGCGTTGTTAGGATGGTCACAGATACGCAGTATTTT. This translates into CSVVRMVTDTQYF.

In this sample, this clonotype turned up once. The chain couples TRBV29-1 to TRBJ2-5; D perhaps matches TRBD2 (5 bases). The J call is doubtful: the DNA matches TRBJ2-7 better. This CDR3 region has 12 residues. Per germline, CDR1 SQVTM and CDR2 ANQGSEA. The CDR3 region has the DNA TGCAGCGTTGTATGGGAGTACGACGAGCAGTACTTC. Protein product: CSVVWEYDEQYF.

As concerns this clonotype: This may arise from a read error, as a much more abundant clone is one base away. This chain uses TRBV27 with TRBJ1-2, with TRBD1 as a possible D gene (6 bases). The CDR3 spans 13 residues. CDR1 MNHEY and CDR2 SMNVEV come from the germline V gene (reference sequence). The ends were cut back, 5 bases at V and 8 bases at J, with 15 bases in the middle. CDR3 nucleotide sequence: TGTGCCAGCAGTCCGAGCGCAGGGGACGGCTACACCTTC. Encoded protein: CASSPSAGDGYTF.

The V gene is TRBV10-3, the J gene TRBJ2-1, with 8 nucleotides matching TRBD1. The J call could be wrong; TRBJ2-5 is a better fit for the DNA end. The germline V gene encodes CDR1 ENHRY and CDR2 SYGVKD. CDR3 length: 15 residues. The CDR3 DNA is TGTGCCATCAGTGCGCAGGGGGCCCTCCGGGAGACCCAGTACTTC. Its protein is CAISAQGALRETQYF.

The chain links TRBV9 to TRBJ2-5; D gene unclear. The J call is uncertain, as TRBJ2-1 better fits the DNA end. The germline CDR1 and CDR2 sequences are SGDLS and YYNGEE. The CDR3 is made up of 16 amino acids. Here the CDR3 reads CASSAQTGRTYNEQFF. For the CDR3, the DNA is TGTGCCAGCAGCGCCCAAACTGGACGAACCTACAATGAGCAGTTCTTC.

The chain joins TRBV28 to TRBJ2-1; no clear D gene. The CDR3 is 11 amino acids. V lost 7 bases to trimming and J lost 14 bases, with 15 bases between them. Germline V lookup: CDR1 MDHEN, CDR2 SYDVKM. The CDR3 sequence is CASIVGCPEFF. Written as DNA, the CDR3 is TGTGCCAGCATCGTAGGGTGCCCCGAGTTCTTC.

This chain joins TRBV11-2 and TRBJ2-1, with 10 bases fitting TRBD2. The J call may not be correct, given that the DNA end is closer to TRBJ2-7. This CDR3 spans 15 amino acids. Germline CDR1 reads SGHAT; CDR2 reads FQNNGV. This CDR3 is CASSRESGGAYEQYF. The CDR3 nucleotides read TGTGCCAGCAGCAGGGAGAGCGGGGGGGCCTACGAGCAGTACTTC.

This clonotype was detected a few times. CDR3 sequence: CASSFPPSDTQYF. The DNA of the CDR3 is TGTGCCAGCAGCTTCCCGCCGTCGGATACGCAGTATTTT. The gene calls are TRBV7-3 and TRBJ2-3; no clear D. The CDR3 totals 13 residues. V gave up 3 bases and J gave up 6 bases, with 10 bases separating them. CDR1 is SGHTA and CDR2 is FQGTGA in the germline V gene.

This clonotype was seen a few times. The chain employs TRBV5-1 and TRBJ2-7; the match to TRBD1 covers 7 bases. Germline V CDR1 and CDR2: SGHRS, YFSETQ. Germline trimming cut 1 base from V and 2 bases from J; bases unmatched to any gene: 3. The CDR3 totals 14 residues. The CDR3 nucleotides are TGCGCCAGCAGCTTGTCCGGGACAGCCTACGAGCAGTACTTC. This encodes CASSLSGTAYEQYF.

The J gene is TRBJ1-1, the V gene TRBV4-3; unclear D gene. Germline-derived CDR1 and CDR2 are LGHNA and YSLEER. The CDR3 loop spans 14 amino acids. The V gene lost 0 bases and the J gene lost 3 bases, with 8 bases spanning the gap. The CDR3 DNA reads TGCGCCAGCAGCCAAGAGACGGGCTACACTGAAGCTTTCTTT. Encoded protein: CASSQETGYTEAFF.

This chain links TRBV29-1 with TRBJ2-1; D remains ambiguous. V lost 1 base to trimming and J lost 3 bases, with 7 bases between them. Germline V CDR1 and CDR2: SQVTM, ANQGSEA. This CDR3 is built from 13 residues. The CDR3 bases are TGCAGCGTTGAAGCTCCGGTCTACAATGAGCAGTTCTTC. Its protein product is CSVEAPVYNEQFF.